The text below deals with one T cell receptor beta chain. The antigen it recognizes is unknown. No quality values exist for individual bases; no much larger clone is one base distant. For repertoire sequencing, the TCR beta CDR3 regions were amplified from RNA transcripts. The first round of RT-PCR was done with HTBI primers and the Qiagen OneStep RT-PCR kit, and was followed by a second round of multiplex PCR, then size selection and purification. The libraries underwent paired-end sequencing with 100 bp reads on an Illumina HiSeq2000. Per the authors' processing: Reads were processed with SOAPnuke, discarding reads with adapters, uncalled bases, mean Phred below 15, or no exact constant-primer or identifier match. COPE v1.2.5 was used to merge high-quality paired reads. Each unique nucleotide sequence was treated as a clonotype, and MiTCR v1.1 was used to align the clonotypes to the IMGT TRB V, D and J references. Analysis was restricted to V-J combinations with a frequency above 0.0001, which covered about 99% of repertoires. For each V-J combination, a TCR clonal expansion and chaos score was defined as the ratio of F50 clonal expansion to chaos observed in the TCRdist matrix. Welch's t-statistics and random forest were used to narrow the features down to 13 V-J combinations, which were then fed into a naive Bayes classifier. The Morisita-Horn index was used to measure how similar the thyroid and blood repertoires were. The raw public reads went through TCRdb reprocessing: fastp at Q25, MiXCR clone calling, in-frame beta chains kept. Rows matching on CDR3 protein sequence are summarized as one entry with the most common DNA and genes. The V and J calls, along with clone size, are taken from TCRdb and not from the paper's own processing. This sample gives a few hundred thousand distinct CDR3 sequences in total; about 18% of them show up just once. The top ten hold approximately 1.4% of the sample.

The data were obtained in a study of Graves' ophthalmopathy and Graves' hyperthyroidism (dated by TCRdb to between 2018 and 2020). In the study overall: Peripheral blood was collected at initial diagnosis, before any treatment. To tell Graves' ophthalmopathy apart from Graves' hyperthyroidism, and to predict which patients would progress to ophthalmopathy, the study relied on TCR beta repertoire signatures. Once sampling was done, hyperthyroidism patients were given methimazole at a starting dose of 30 mg daily, while ophthalmopathy patients were given high-dose intravenous methylprednisolone. An independent validation cohort was composed of around 19 hyperthyroidism patients and some 16 patients who later progressed from hyperthyroidism to ophthalmopathy. T-cell repertoires of thyroid tissue and blood were compared in more than 5 hyperthyroidism patients. For training and testing, the 80 to 100 patients in the discovery cohort were randomly divided in a 7:3 ratio. To explore V-J signatures distinguishing ophthalmopathy from hyperthyroidism, a discovery set of 100 patients (about 43 ophthalmopathy, roughly 56 stable hyperthyroidism) was enrolled. In total, approximately 130 blood samples were TCR-sequenced: under 45 ophthalmopathy, roughly 80 hyperthyroidism and 17 hyperthyroidism-to-ophthalmopathy patients. Findings and caveats that apply to the study as a whole: Most expanded thyroid clonotypes with frequency above 0.001 were also detected in blood, suggesting blood repertoires may reflect the thyroid immune response. In validation, the model predicted ophthalmopathy progression with about 70% sensitivity and around 72% specificity; 12 predicted patients were CT-confirmed with GO in a median of around 6 months. In cross-validation, the 13-signature model distinguished ophthalmopathy from stable hyperthyroidism with approximately 88% sensitivity and about 81% specificity, and in the test set the corresponding values were about 80% and 75%. Sample size was not statistically predetermined, and group allocation was not concealed from the investigators.

The junction shows trimming of 6 bases on V and 4 bases on J, plus 10 bases between the germline ends. The CDR3 holds 13 amino acids from the cysteine to the phenylalanine. Here the CDR3 DNA is all that survives: 39 bases in frame from base 1. CDR1 and CDR2 are read off the germline V gene as SNHLY and FYNNEI. Ophthalmopathy patients were characterized by moderately to severely active disease, a Clinical Activity Score of at least 3, a NOSPECS grade of at least 4, and a disease duration under 3 months. Patients were excluded if they had other autoimmune diseases, uncontrolled infections, pregnancy or lactation. Clinical symptoms, serum thyroxine, TRAb, thyroid ultrasound and orbital computed tomography were used for diagnosis. PBMCs were isolated from approximately 10 ml of fresh peripheral blood by Ficoll-Paque density gradient centrifugation. Total RNA was extracted with Trizol reagent and quality-checked on an Agilent 2100 Bioanalyzer.

Source material: peripheral blood. The receptor's source is a young woman with Graves' ophthalmopathy. Donor details come from another sample of the same person, matched by shared clones. The sequence joins TRBV2 to TRBJ1-3; TRBD1 is a possible D gene, resting on 6 matching bases. The DNA reads TGTGCCAGCAGGGAGGACAGCGGAAACACCATATATTTT. Its protein product is CASREDSGNTIYF.